This TCR beta chain appears in the sequencing data of a study of blood T cells in healthy people across ages. Study-level background: Every two T cells gave about one barcoded beta molecule via template switching.

With respect to this clonotype: The antigen remains unidentified.

A J-beta primer mix and a sample-barcoded 5' primer were used in a second PCR of about 7 to 12 cycles. In TCRdb, the 5' RACE reads were re-called with MiXCR into one record per CDR3 protein. This sample has approximately 1,100,000 distinct CDR3 sequences; under 45% occur once, and the top ten carry approximately 19%. Study-wide points: Without sorted subsets, naive and antigen-experienced compartments could not be conclusively compared. Possibly confounding the expanded clonotype changes was the fact that donor CMV status was unknown.

Each sample used at least 6.5 million PBMCs. The clonotype comes from a woman aged 55-69 years in good health. The material sequenced was blood.

The CDR3 reads CASSLRRRRNTGELFF. The CDR3 nucleotides are TGTGCCAGCAGCCTCCGCCGAAGGCGGAACACCGGGGAGCTGTTTTTT. J is TRBJ2-2 and V is TRBV11-1; D call uncertain. CDR3 size: 16 residues. In germline, CDR1 is SGHAT, CDR2 FQDESV (reference sequence). Trimming took off 5 bases at V and 1 base at J, with 14 bases between the two ends.